This note documents a single TCR beta chain sequence. What it binds is not known. The data belong to a study of cytomegalovirus exposure and HLA in healthy donors. Study findings and constraints: Rarity held for most TCR sequences, but there were some public TCRs that occurred in many donors. A few chains linked to CMV were shown in vitro to be specific for CMV antigens.

The study ran its PCR with 60 Vbeta and 13 Jbeta primers. Repertoires were generated with immunoSEQ multiplex PCR, while TCRdb's copy carries only in-frame clones and drops some. The sample yields approximately 160,000 clones, around four fifths seen once. V was clipped by 1 base and J by 3 bases, with 10 bases between them. This CDR3 region has 14 residues. Germline V gene data show CDR1 as LNHNV and CDR2 as YYDKDF (reference sequence). The sequenced material came from PBMCs. This TCR was sampled from a woman aged 45-65 years in good health and CMV-seropositive. The V call is TRBV15, the J call TRBJ2-7; the D gene is possibly TRBD2 (5 bases). For the CDR3, the DNA is TGTGCCACCAGCAGAGCTGAGGGATACTACGAGCAGTACTTC. It codes for CATSRAEGYYEQYF.